The sequence of this TCR beta chain was determined in a study of T cells after yellow fever vaccination. Study-wide background: The authors prepared low-cell-number fractions using SMART-Seq v4 Ultra Low Input.

This clonotype was detected many times. Conversion of TCR transcripts into cDNA relied on 5'RACE template switching, which added a universal primer site and UMIs. TCRdb ran MiXCR on the 5' RACE reads and lists one entry per CDR3 protein. Among 300,000 to 350,000 distinct CDR3 sequences listed, 7% to 10% were seen once. The CDR3 sequence is 17 residues long. Looked up from germline, CDR1 is SGHTA and CDR2 is FQGNSA. V lost 0 bases and J lost 0, with 14 bases in between. Source: PBMCs, taken roughly 45 days after the first yellow fever vaccination. This TCR came from a man younger than 35 who received the YFV17D yellow fever vaccine. The gene calls are TRBV7-2 and TRBJ2-5; D remains ambiguous. The CDR3 protein is CASSLAGLDEYQETQYF. The DNA of the CDR3 is TGTGCCAGCAGCTTAGCCGGGTTGGACGAGTACCAAGAGACCCAGTACTTC.